These 15 T cell receptor beta chains were all obtained from the same sample, sequenced in a study of vaccination effects on CD4 cells after COVID-19. The data were produced by immunoSEQ multiplex PCR, yet TCRdb's version contains in-frame clones alone and is incomplete. The sample lists over 60,000 clones, around 74% occurring once. What these receptors recognize is not known. Under the ViraFEST assay, PBMC were stimulated with viral peptide pools so that antigen-specific CD4+ T cells expanded. Sequencing was performed afterwards. Subsequent to a culture period of 10 to 11 days, CD4+ T cells were isolated. Vaccination of participants consisted of two doses of either the BNT162b2 or mRNA-1273 vaccine. This sample comprised CD4+ T cells from PBMCs cultured with HCoV-229E spike peptides, obtained after COVID-19 vaccination. The receptors shown here come from a human donor who received a COVID-19 vaccine.

The chain links TRBV7-2 to TRBJ2-7; 9 nucleotides line up with TRBD1. The CDR3 runs 17 residues. CDR1 and CDR2 from the germline V gene are SGHTA and FQGNSA. Unmatched junction bases numbered 13, after V lost 4 bases and J lost 3 bases. The chain's CDR3 is CASSSPWGQGGLYEQYV. The CDR3 bases are TGTGCCAGCAGCTCCCCCTGGGGACAGGGTGGACTCTACGAGCAGTACGTC.

V usage is TRBV18 and J usage is TRBJ2-5, with 8 bases fitting TRBD2. Per germline, CDR1 KGHSH and CDR2 LQKENI. This CDR3 contains 15 residues. V dropped 4 bases and J dropped 5; count of bases not matched to a gene: 9. In DNA, the CDR3 is TGTGCCAGCTCACAAGGCTTCGGGGGGGCCGAGACCCAGTACTTC. This encodes CASSQGFGGAETQYF.

The V and J genes are TRBV18 and TRBJ2-1; D gene uncertain. Per germline, CDR1 KGHSH and CDR2 LQKENI. Trimming cost V 2 bases and J 2 bases, with 10 bases left between them. The CDR3 loop spans 15 amino acids. CDR3 coding DNA: TGTGCCAGCTCACCAAATAGCCAGACCTACAATGAGCAGTTCTTC. It is translated as CASSPNSQTYNEQFF.

This clone turned up a few times. The rearrangement links TRBV3-1 (or the pseudogene TRBV3-2) to TRBJ1-1; D gene unclear. This CDR3 comprises 15 residues. Per the germline V gene, CDR1 is LGHDT and CDR2 is YNNKEL (reference sequence). With 2 bases removed from V and 1 base from J, the gap between germline ends came to 11 bases. The CDR3 is CASSQFIRTNTEAFF. The DNA of the CDR3 is TGTGCCAGCAGCCAATTTATCCGAACGAACACTGAAGCTTTCTTT.

The rearrangement links TRBV27 to TRBJ1-1; 9 bases agree with TRBD1. Germline-derived CDR1 and CDR2 are MNHEY and SMNVEV (reference sequence). With V trimmed by 6 bases and J by 4 bases, 3 bases remained unmatched. CDR3 length equals 13 residues. The chain's CDR3 is CASRRDRVTEAFF. The CDR3 DNA reads as TGTGCCAGCAGACGGGACAGGGTCACTGAAGCTTTCTTT.

The chain uses TRBV6-1 and TRBJ1-5; 10 nucleotides match TRBD1. CDR3 length equals 14 residues. With 3 bases clipped from V and 7 bases from J, the junction kept 3 bases outside the gene matches. In germline, CDR1 is MNHNS, CDR2 SASEGT. Here the CDR3 DNA reads TGTGCCAGCAGTGAGGGACAGGGGCGGCAGCCCCAGCATTTT. It codes for CASSEGQGRQPQHF.

V and J are TRBV6-5 and TRBJ2-1, with D hard to call. Trimming took 2 bases from V and 0 from J, leaving 8 bases between them. The CDR3 runs to 15 residues. The germline V gene has CDR1 MNHEY and CDR2 SVGAGI. The DNA of the CDR3 is TGTGCCAGCAGTTACGACCGCAGCTCCTACAATGAGCAGTTCTTC. This translates into CASSYDRSSYNEQFF.

For the CDR3, the DNA is TGTGCCAGCAGTCCGGGACTAGCAGTGGAGACCCAGTACTTC. It specifies CASSPGLAVETQYF. The J gene is TRBJ2-5, the V gene TRBV6-5; 9 bases align to TRBD2. Looked up from germline, CDR1 is MNHEY and CDR2 is SVGAGI. With V trimmed by 5 bases and J by 5 bases, 6 bases remained unmatched. The CDR3 spans 14 residues.

This chain joins TRBV7-2 and TRBJ2-2; D could derive from TRBD1 or TRBD2 (5 bases each). This CDR3 region has 15 residues. Germline V gene lookup returns CDR1 SGHTA and CDR2 FQGNSA. Between the trimmed V and J ends, which lost 3 bases and 1 base, there was a span of 9 bases. The CDR3 sequence: CASSLAGRNTGELFF. CDR3 nucleotides: TGTGCCAGCAGCTTGGCAGGGAGGAACACCGGGGAGCTGTTTTTT.

The chain links TRBV7-2 to TRBJ1-6; 9 positions agree with TRBD1. CDR1 is SGHTA, CDR2 FQGNSA, per germline. The CDR3 loop spans 16 amino acids. The ends lost 4 bases at V and 9 bases at J; junction bases unmatched: 10. The CDR3 loop is CASSYLGQGRSSPLHF. CDR3 sequence (DNA): TGTGCCAGCAGCTACCTTGGACAGGGGAGGAGTTCACCCCTCCACTTT.

V and J are TRBV7-3 and TRBJ2-2, with 8 bases lining up with TRBD2. CDR3 length: 16 amino acids. Trimming at V came to 0 bases and at J to 6 bases, leaving 6 bases not matched to a gene. From germline, CDR1 is SGHTA and CDR2 FQGTGA. The CDR3 DNA reads as TGTGCCAGCAGCTTAACTAGTCTAGCGGGTGCCGGGGAGCTGTTTTTT. This encodes CASSLTSLAGAGELFF.

The rearrangement joins TRBV6-1 to TRBJ2-7, with D uncertain. The CDR3 runs 13 residues. V lost 3 bases, J lost 3 bases, and 9 bases lay in between. Per germline, CDR1 MNHNS and CDR2 SASEGT. CDR3 coding DNA: TGTGCCAGCAGTGAGAGACGGAGCTACGAGCAGTACGTC. It is translated as CASSERRSYEQYV.

The rearrangement uses TRBV5-1 and TRBJ1-3; D may be TRBD1 (6 bases). Germline-derived CDR1 and CDR2 are SGHRS and YFSETQ. Between the trimmed V and J ends, which lost 3 bases and 0 bases, there was a span of 10 bases. The CDR3 is 15 residues long. CDR3 residues: CASSSGVASGNTIYF. Written as DNA, the CDR3 is TGCGCCAGCAGCTCAGGGGTGGCCTCTGGAAACACCATATATTTT.

This clone was seen more than once but under ten times. V is TRBV7-7 and J is TRBJ2-5; TRBD2 matches 8 bases. The CDR3 runs 15 residues. V was clipped by 5 bases and J by 5 bases; unmatched bases: 10. CDR1 SSHAT and CDR2 FNYEAQ come from the germline V gene (reference sequence). The CDR3 coding sequence is TGTGCCAGCAGCCCGGGGGGGACGGGCAGGGAGACCCAGTACTTC. This gives the protein CASSPGGTGRETQYF.

This clone was counted between two and nine times. The V gene is TRBV5-1, the J gene TRBJ1-2; tentative D call: TRBD1 (5 bases). V was pared by 5 bases and J by 8 bases, with 16 bases between. CDR1 is SGHRS, CDR2 YFSETQ, per germline. The CDR3 totals 13 residues. The CDR3 sequence: CASSYGQGSGYTF. The DNA for the CDR3 is TGCGCCAGCAGTTACGGGCAGGGAAGCGGCTACACCTTC.